The present T cell receptor beta chain was sequenced within a study of T cell responses to AZD1222 COVID-19 vaccine. Study information: Samples with a second dose at about 4 or about 12 weeks were pooled together.

Study results and caveats: The number of AZD1222 recipients seropositive at baseline was only six. The study found Spike-specific TCR breadth and depth rose after two AZD1222 doses. There were mostly white British donors and more females than males, and clonal diversity was possibly underestimated.

TCRdb's copy holds only in-frame clones and misses some; the assay was immunoSEQ multiplex PCR. In the table there are roughly 170,000 clones, about nine tenths of which are singletons. A word on this clone: What it binds is unknown.

The trim removed 4 bases at V and 2 bases at J, leaving 7 bases unmatched. CDR1 LNHDA and CDR2 SQIVND come from the germline V gene (reference sequence). This CDR3 has 16 residues. The sequence was collected from an adult in good health. Source: peripheral blood, taken on day 0 of AZD1222 vaccination. This sequence joins TRBV19 and TRBJ1-5; 8 bases are a match to TRBD1. CDR3 residues: CASSKQGALGNQPQHF. The CDR3 bases are TGTGCCAGTAGTAAGCAGGGGGCTCTGGGCAATCAGCCCCAGCATTTT.